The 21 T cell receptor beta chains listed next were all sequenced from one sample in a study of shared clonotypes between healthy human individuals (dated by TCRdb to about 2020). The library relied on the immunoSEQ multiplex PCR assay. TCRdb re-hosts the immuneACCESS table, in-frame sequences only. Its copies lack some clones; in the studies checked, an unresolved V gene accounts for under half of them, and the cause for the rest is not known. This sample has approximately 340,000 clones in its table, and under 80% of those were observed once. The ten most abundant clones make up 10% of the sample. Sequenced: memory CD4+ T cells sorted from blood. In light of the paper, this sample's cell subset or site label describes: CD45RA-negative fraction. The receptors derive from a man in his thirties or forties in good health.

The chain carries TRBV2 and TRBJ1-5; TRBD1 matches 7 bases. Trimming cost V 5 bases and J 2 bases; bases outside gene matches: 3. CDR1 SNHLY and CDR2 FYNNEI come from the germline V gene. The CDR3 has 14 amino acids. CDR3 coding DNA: TGTGCCAGCAGTCAGGGGGGAGGCAATCAGCCCCAGCATTTT. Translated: CASSQGGGNQPQHF.

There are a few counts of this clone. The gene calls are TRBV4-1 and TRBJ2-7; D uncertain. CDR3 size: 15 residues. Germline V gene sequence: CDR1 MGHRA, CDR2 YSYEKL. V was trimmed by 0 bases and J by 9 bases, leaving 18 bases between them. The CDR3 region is CASSQDELPALGQYF. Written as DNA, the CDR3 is TGCGCCAGCAGCCAAGACGAATTACCCGCGTTGGGGCAGTACTTC.

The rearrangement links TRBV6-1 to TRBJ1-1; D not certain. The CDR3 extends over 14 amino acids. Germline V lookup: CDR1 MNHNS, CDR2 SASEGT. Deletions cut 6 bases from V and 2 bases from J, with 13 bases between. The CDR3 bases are TGTGCCAGCAGGGCACAGTTAACCAACACTGAAGCTTTCTTT. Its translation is CASRAQLTNTEAFF.

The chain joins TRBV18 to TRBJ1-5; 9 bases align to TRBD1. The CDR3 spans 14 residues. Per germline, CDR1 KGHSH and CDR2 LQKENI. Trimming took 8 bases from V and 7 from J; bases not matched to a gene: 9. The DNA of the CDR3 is TGTGCCAGCACAATAGACAGGGGGTTCCAGCCCCAGCATTTT. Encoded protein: CASTIDRGFQPQHF.

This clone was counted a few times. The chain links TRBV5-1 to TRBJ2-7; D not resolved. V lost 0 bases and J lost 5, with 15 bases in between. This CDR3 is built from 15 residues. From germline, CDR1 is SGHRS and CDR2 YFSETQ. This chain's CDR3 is CASSLAWGSRDEQYF. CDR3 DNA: TGCGCCAGCAGCTTGGCGTGGGGTAGTAGAGACGAGCAGTACTTC.

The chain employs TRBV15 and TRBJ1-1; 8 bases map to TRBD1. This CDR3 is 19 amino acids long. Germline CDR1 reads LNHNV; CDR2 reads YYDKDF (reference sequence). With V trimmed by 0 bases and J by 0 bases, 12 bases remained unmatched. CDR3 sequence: CATSRETWTGSFMNTEAFF. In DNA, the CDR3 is TGTGCCACCAGCAGAGAGACATGGACAGGGTCTTTCATGAACACTGAAGCTTTCTTT.

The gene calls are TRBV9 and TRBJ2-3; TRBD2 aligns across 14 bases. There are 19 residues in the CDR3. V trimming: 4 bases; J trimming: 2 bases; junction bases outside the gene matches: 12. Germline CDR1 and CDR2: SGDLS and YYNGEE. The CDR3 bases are TGTGCCAGCAGCCAAGCGGGGACTAGCGGGAGCAGCTTCACAGATACGCAGTATTTT. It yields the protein CASSQAGTSGSSFTDTQYF.

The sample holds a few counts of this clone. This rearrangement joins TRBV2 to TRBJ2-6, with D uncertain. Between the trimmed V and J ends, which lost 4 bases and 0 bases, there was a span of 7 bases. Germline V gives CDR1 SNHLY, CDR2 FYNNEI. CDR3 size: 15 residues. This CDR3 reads CASSAVNSGANVLTF. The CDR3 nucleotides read TGTGCCAGCAGTGCAGTCAACTCTGGGGCCAACGTCCTGACTTTC. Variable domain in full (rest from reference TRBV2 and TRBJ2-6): EPEVTQTPSHQVTQMGQEVILRCVPISNHLYFYWYRQILGQKVEFLVSFYNNEISEKSEIFDDQFSVERPDGSNFTLKIRSTKLEDSAMYFCASSAVNSGANVLTFGAGSRLTVL.

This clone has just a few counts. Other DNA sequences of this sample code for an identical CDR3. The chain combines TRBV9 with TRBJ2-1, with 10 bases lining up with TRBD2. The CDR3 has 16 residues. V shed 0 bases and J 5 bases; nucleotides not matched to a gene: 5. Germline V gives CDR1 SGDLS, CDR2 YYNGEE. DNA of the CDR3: TGTGCCAGCAGCGTAGGCCCAGCGGGAGGGGACAATGAGCAGTTCTTC. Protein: CASSVGPAGGDNEQFF.

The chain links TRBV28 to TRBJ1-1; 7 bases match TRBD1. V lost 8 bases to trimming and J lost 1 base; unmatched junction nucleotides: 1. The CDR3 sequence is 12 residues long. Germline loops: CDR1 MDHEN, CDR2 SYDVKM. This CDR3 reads CASDRANTEAFF. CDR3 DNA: TGTGCCAGCGACAGGGCGAACACTGAAGCTTTCTTT.

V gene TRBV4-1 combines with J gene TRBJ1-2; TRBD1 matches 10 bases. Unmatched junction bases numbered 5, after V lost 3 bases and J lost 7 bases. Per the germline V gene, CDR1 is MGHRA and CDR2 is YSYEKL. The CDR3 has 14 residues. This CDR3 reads CASSQRDRGVGYTF. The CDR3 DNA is TGCGCCAGCAGCCAGAGGGACAGGGGTGTTGGCTACACCTTC.

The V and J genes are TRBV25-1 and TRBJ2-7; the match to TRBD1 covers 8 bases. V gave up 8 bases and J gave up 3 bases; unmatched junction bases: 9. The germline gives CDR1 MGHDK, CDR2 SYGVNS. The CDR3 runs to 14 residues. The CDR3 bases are TGTGCCAGCGCGCGGCAGGGGGCGGGCTACGAGCAGTACTTC. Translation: CASARQGAGYEQYF.

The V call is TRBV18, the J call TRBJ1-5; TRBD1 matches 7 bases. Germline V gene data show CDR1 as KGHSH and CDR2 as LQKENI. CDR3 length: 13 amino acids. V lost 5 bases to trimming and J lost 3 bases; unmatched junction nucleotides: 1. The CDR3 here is CASSRGHNQPQHF. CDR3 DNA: TGTGCCAGCTCAAGGGGGCACAATCAGCCCCAGCATTTT.

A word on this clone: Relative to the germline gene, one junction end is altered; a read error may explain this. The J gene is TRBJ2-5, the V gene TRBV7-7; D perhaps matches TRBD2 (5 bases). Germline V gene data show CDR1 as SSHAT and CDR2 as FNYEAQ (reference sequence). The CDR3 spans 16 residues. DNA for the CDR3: TGTGCTAGCAGCTTAGGCGGACTGGTCTCCCGGGAGACCCAGTACTTC. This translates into CASSLGGLVSRETQYF.

The CDR3 region has the DNA TGCGCCAGCAGCGAGTGGAGGACAGGGGGCAGGAAGCCGCACCACAATGAGCAGTTCTTC. Translation: CASSEWRTGGRKPHHNEQFF. V gene TRBV5-1 combines with J gene TRBJ2-1; 11 bases align to TRBD1. J lost 5 bases, V lost 4 bases, and 20 bases had no gene match. Germline V CDR1 and CDR2: SGHRS, YFSETQ. This CDR3 has 20 residues. Full variable domain (rest looked up from reference TRBV5-1 and TRBJ2-1): KAGVTQTPRYLIKTRGQQVTLSCSPISGHRSVSWYQQTPGQGLQFLFEYFSETQRNKGNFPGRFSGRQFSNSRSEMNVSTLELGDSALYLCASSEWRTGGRKPHHNEQFFGPGTRLTVL.

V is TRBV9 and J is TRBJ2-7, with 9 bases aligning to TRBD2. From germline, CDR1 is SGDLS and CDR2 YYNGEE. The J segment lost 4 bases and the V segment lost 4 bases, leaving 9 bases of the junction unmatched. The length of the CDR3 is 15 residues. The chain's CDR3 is CASSPSGTSLYEQYF. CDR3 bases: TGTGCCAGCAGCCCGTCGGGGACTAGCCTGTACGAGCAGTACTTC.

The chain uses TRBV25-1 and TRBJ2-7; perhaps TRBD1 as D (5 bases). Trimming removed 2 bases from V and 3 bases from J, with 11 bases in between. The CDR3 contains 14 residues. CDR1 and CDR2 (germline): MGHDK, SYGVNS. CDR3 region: CASSEQGKHYEQYF. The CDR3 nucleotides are TGTGCCAGCAGTGAACAGGGAAAACACTACGAGCAGTACTTC.

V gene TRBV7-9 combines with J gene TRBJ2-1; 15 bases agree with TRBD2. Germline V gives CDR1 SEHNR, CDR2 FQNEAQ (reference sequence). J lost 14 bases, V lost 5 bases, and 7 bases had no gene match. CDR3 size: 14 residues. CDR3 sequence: CASSSQGLAGGEFF. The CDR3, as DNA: TGTGCCAGCAGCAGTCAGGGACTAGCGGGGGGTGAGTTCTTC.

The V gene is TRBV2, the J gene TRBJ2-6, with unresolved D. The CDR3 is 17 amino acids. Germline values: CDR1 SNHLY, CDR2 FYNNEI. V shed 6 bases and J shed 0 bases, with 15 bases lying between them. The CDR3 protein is CASSRQLLSSGANVLTF. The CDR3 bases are TGTGCCAGCAGCCGTCAACTCCTCAGCTCTGGGGCCAACGTCCTGACTTTC.

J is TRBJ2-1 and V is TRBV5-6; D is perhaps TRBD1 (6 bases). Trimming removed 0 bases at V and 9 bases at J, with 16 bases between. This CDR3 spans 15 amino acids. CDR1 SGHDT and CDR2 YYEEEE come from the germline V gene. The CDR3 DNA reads TGTGCCAGCAGCTTGGGACACCCAAGGGGGATTGAGCAGTTCTTC. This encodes CASSLGHPRGIEQFF. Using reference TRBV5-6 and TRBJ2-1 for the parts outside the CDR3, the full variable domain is DAGVTQSPTHLIKTRGQQVTLRCSPKSGHDTVSWYQQALGQGPQFIFQYYEEEERQRGNFPDRFSGHQFPNYSSELNVNALLLGDSALYLCASSLGHPRGIEQFFGPGTRLTVL.

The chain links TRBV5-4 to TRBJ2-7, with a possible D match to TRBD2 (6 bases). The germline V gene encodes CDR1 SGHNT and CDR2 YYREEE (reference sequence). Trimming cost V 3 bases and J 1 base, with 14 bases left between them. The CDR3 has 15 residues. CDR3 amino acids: CASSSREQGSYEQYF. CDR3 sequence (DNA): TGTGCCAGCAGCTCCCGGGAGCAGGGATCCTACGAGCAGTACTTC.